A single sample is the source of the 28 T cell receptor beta chains below, sequenced in a study of CD8 T cells in ankylosing spondylitis. Study-level results: Made up of about eight highly homologous variants, a TCR beta motif appeared characteristic of ankylosing spondylitis blood.

Their antigens are not known. TCRdb re-called the 5' RACE reads with MiXCR, one entry per CDR3 protein. Found here are a few hundred thousand distinct CDR3 sequences, about 15% of them singletons; the top ten hold approximately 0.97%. The sequencing input was blood, either unsorted or a sorted T cell fraction (not recorded which). These receptors originate from a male donor with ankylosing spondylitis.

This clonotype was observed a handful of times. The rearrangement joins TRBV6-1 to TRBJ2-3; 8 nucleotides agree with TRBD1. The trim removed 9 bases at V and 5 bases at J, leaving 10 bases unmatched. The CDR3 totals 14 residues. Per the germline V gene, CDR1 is MNHNS and CDR2 is SASEGT. CDR3 bases: TGTGCCAGTAAGACAGGGGAAATACGAGATACGCAGTATTTT. Residues: CASKTGEIRDTQYF.

A few counts support this clonotype. The rearrangement joins TRBV29-1 to TRBJ1-1, with a tentative D call TRBD1 (5 bases). The CDR3 is made up of 14 amino acids. From germline, CDR1 is SQVTM and CDR2 ANQGSEA. Trimming stripped 0 bases from V and 4 bases from J, with 12 bases between. CDR3 loop: CSVEDTGGITEAFF. CDR3 nucleotide sequence: TGCAGCGTTGAAGATACGGGGGGGATCACTGAAGCTTTCTTT.

The chain recombines TRBV5-1 with TRBJ2-1, with D perhaps TRBD2 (5 bases). V shed 0 bases and J shed 12 bases, with 19 bases lying between them. Germline V lookup: CDR1 SGHRS, CDR2 YFSETQ. This CDR3 is built from 15 residues. The CDR3 DNA is TGCGCCAGCAGCTTGGGGGTCCAGCTGGGAGCATGGCAGTTCTTC. The encoded protein is CASSLGVQLGAWQFF.

The table lists this clonotype with a few counts. This chain links TRBV5-1 with TRBJ2-1; tentatively, D is TRBD1 (6 bases). This CDR3 has 14 amino acids. Trimming shortened V by 1 base and J by 4 bases, and 9 bases separated the two germline ends. The V gene's germline CDR1 is SGHRS and CDR2 YFSETQ. The CDR3 here is CASSLTTGYNEQFF. CDR3 nucleotides: TGCGCCAGCAGCTTGACGACAGGTTACAATGAGCAGTTCTTC.

Concerning this clonotype itself: A much larger clone lies one base from this, so it may be a read error. V usage is TRBV12-3 or TRBV12-4 and J usage is TRBJ2-1; the match to TRBD2 covers 7 bases. The CDR3 is 15 amino acids. The CDR3 spells CASRPQEGGYNVQFF. The CDR3 DNA reads as TGTGCCAGCAGGCCCCAGGAGGGAGGGTACAATGTGCAGTTCTTC.

In this sample, this clonotype turned up a few times. The chain carries TRBV28 and TRBJ2-7; a possible D gene is TRBD1 (6 bases). The CDR3 has 14 amino acids. Per the germline V gene, CDR1 is MDHEN and CDR2 is SYDVKM. V was pared by 3 bases and J by 2 bases, with 11 bases between. DNA of the CDR3: TGTGCCAGCAGTTTTCCAGGGGATGCCTACGAGCAGTACTTC. Amino acid sequence: CASSFPGDAYEQYF. Full variable domain (outside the CDR3, taken from reference TRBV28 and TRBJ2-7): DVKVTQSSRYLVKRTGEKVFLECVQDMDHENMFWYRQDPGLGLRLIYFSYDVKMKEKGDIPEGYSVSREKKERFSLILESASTNQTSMYLCASSFPGDAYEQYFGPGTRLTVT.

J is TRBJ2-1 and V is TRBV7-2, with 8 positions matching TRBD2. Germline assignment: CDR1 SGHTA and CDR2 FQGNSA. CDR3 length: 15 amino acids. V was pared by 5 bases and J by 4 bases, with 7 bases of the junction left unmatched. CDR3 nucleotide sequence: TGTGCCAGCAGCACCCGGACTAGCCCTTACAATGAGCAGTTCTTC. It encodes CASSTRTSPYNEQFF.

The V gene is TRBV29-1, the J gene TRBJ2-5; 7 positions agree with TRBD1. The germline CDR1 and CDR2 sequences are SQVTM and ANQGSEA. The CDR3 loop spans 12 amino acids. V was pared by 7 bases and J by 4 bases, with 6 bases of the junction left unmatched. As DNA, the CDR3 is TGCAGCGGGACCCCAGGGGGAGAGACCCAGTACTTC. The encoded protein is CSGTPGGETQYF.

The chain has TRBV9 and TRBJ2-2; D is perhaps TRBD1 (6 bases). Germline V gene sequence: CDR1 SGDLS, CDR2 YYNGEE. V shed 3 bases and J shed 13 bases, with 22 bases lying between them. There are 15 residues in the CDR3. The CDR3 loop is CASSAGQNGRIRLFF. The CDR3 nucleotides are TGTGCCAGCAGCGCCGGACAGAACGGAAGGATACGGCTGTTTTTT.

Ten or more counts support this clonotype. The chain combines TRBV28 with TRBJ2-4; weak D call: TRBD1 (6 bases). The germline gives CDR1 MDHEN, CDR2 SYDVKM. The V and J ends lost 2 bases and 1 base respectively, with 6 bases between them. CDR3 length: 14 amino acids. Here the CDR3 DNA reads TGTGCCAGCAGTTTACAGGGGGCCAAAAACATTCAGTACTTC. Protein: CASSLQGAKNIQYF.

This chain connects TRBV7-2 to TRBJ2-7, with D unresolved. In germline, CDR1 is SGHTA, CDR2 FQGNSA. CDR3 size: 12 residues. Trimming removed 5 bases at V and 7 bases at J, with 12 bases between. The CDR3 DNA sequence: TGTGCCAGCAGCGCAACCGCTTTGGAGCAGTACTTC. Amino acid sequence: CASSATALEQYF.

The sample holds many counts of this clonotype. The V and J genes are TRBV29-1 and TRBJ2-1; TRBD2 might be the D (5 bases). V lost 6 bases to trimming and J lost 8 bases, with 11 bases between them. Germline loops: CDR1 SQVTM, CDR2 ANQGSEA. The CDR3 is made up of 11 amino acids. CDR3 nucleotide sequence: TGCAGCGTCGCTACTAGTTATGAGCAGTTCTTC. Translated: CSVATSYEQFF.

The chain couples TRBV6-2 or TRBV6-3 to TRBJ1-1, with D possibly matching TRBD1 (6 bases). In germline, CDR1 is MNHEY, CDR2 SVGEGT. The V gene lost 0 bases and the J gene lost 1 base, with 21 bases spanning the gap. This CDR3 has 19 amino acids. The DNA of the CDR3 is TGTGCCAGCAGTTACTCGGTGGGGGCAGGTTCCACCTGGAACACTGAAGCTTTCTTT. It codes for CASSYSVGAGSTWNTEAFF.

This clonotype appeared a few times. The genes are TRBV10-1 and TRBJ2-3; D is unclear. Trimming removed 8 bases from V and 4 bases from J, with 7 bases in between. CDR1 is WNHNN, CDR2 SYGVQD, per germline (reference sequence). The CDR3 loop spans 11 amino acids. CDR3 sequence: CASPLPDTQYF. In DNA form, the CDR3 reads TGCGCCAGCCCCCTCCCAGATACGCAGTATTTT.

This clonotype has more than one count but fewer than ten. The chain employs TRBV18 and TRBJ1-5, with D uncertain. The V end lost 2 bases, the J end lost 1 base, and 9 bases lay between the germline ends. The CDR3 covers 15 residues. Germline values: CDR1 KGHSH, CDR2 LQKENI. CDR3 in DNA: TGTGCCAGCTCACCAGTCGCCGAGAGCAATCAGCCCCAGCATTTT. Translating it yields CASSPVAESNQPQHF.

The V and J genes are TRBV11-3 and TRBJ2-3; weak D call: TRBD1 (6 bases). This CDR3 has 15 residues. Trimming shortened V by 8 bases and J by 0 bases, and 15 bases separated the two germline ends. Germline V gene lookup returns CDR1 SGHNT and CDR2 YENEEA. CDR3 coding DNA: TGTGCCAGCTCCAGAGGGACACTCAGCACAGATACGCAGTATTTT. Its translation: CASSRGTLSTDTQYF.

There are a few counts of this clonotype. V usage is TRBV3-1 and J usage is TRBJ1-5; D remains ambiguous. Germline CDR1 is LGHDT and CDR2 is YNNKEL (reference sequence). The CDR3 is made up of 14 amino acids. Trimming removed 4 bases at V and 3 bases at J, with 10 bases between. CDR3 DNA sequence: TGTGCCAGCAGCCGGGGAGGGAACAATCAGCCCCAGCATTTT. It yields the protein CASSRGGNNQPQHF.

The CDR3 protein is CASSYSWGSYEQYF. The CDR3 DNA sequence: TGTGCCAGCAGTTACTCATGGGGGTCCTACGAGCAGTACTTC. The V call is TRBV6-5, the J call TRBJ2-7, with D possibly called TRBD1 or TRBD2 (5 bases each). Trimming cost V 0 bases and J 1 base, with 7 bases left between them. The CDR3 loop spans 14 amino acids. The V gene's germline CDR1 is MNHEY and CDR2 SVGAGI.

The chain recombines TRBV20-1 with TRBJ1-3; D is unclear. The CDR3 sequence is 12 residues long. The germline V gene has CDR1 DFQATT and CDR2 SNEGSKA (reference sequence). V dropped 3 bases and J dropped 9 bases, with 12 bases sitting between them. Here the CDR3 DNA reads TGCAGTGCTAGCTCCACTCGTCGCACCATATATTTT. It specifies CSASSTRRTIYF.

This clonotype was seen ten or more times. This chain uses TRBV29-1 with TRBJ2-2, with D perhaps matching TRBD2 (5 bases). The V gene lost 4 bases and the J gene lost 6 bases, with 12 bases spanning the gap. Germline V CDR1 and CDR2: SQVTM, ANQGSEA. The CDR3 consists of 13 residues. The CDR3: CSVARGGSGELFF. DNA of the CDR3: TGCAGCGTTGCGCGTGGAGGATCCGGGGAGCTGTTTTTT.

This clonotype was counted between two and nine times. This chain links TRBV14 with TRBJ1-6; D is uncertain. The CDR3 covers 16 residues. CDR1 and CDR2 from the germline V gene are SGHDN and FVKESK. V lost 3 bases and J 0 bases, leaving 9 bases between the germline ends. DNA for the CDR3: TGTGCCAGCAGCCAGGCGGGGTACTCCTATAATTCACCCCTCCACTTT. Protein sequence: CASSQAGYSYNSPLHF.

This clonotype was detected once. The chain employs TRBV7-9 and TRBJ2-2; 12 bases are a match to TRBD2. Per germline, CDR1 SEHNR and CDR2 FQNEAQ (reference sequence). The ends lost 2 bases at V and 7 bases at J; junction bases unmatched: 8. The CDR3 sequence is 17 residues long. CDR3: CASSLSGLAGNIGELFF. As DNA, the CDR3 is TGTGCCAGCAGCTTATCTGGACTAGCGGGAAATATCGGGGAGCTGTTTTTT.

The sample holds a few counts of this clonotype. The chain combines TRBV12-3 or TRBV12-4 with TRBJ1-2, with 8 bases identical to TRBD1. After removal of 3 bases from V and 0 bases from J, the junction contained 3 bases not matched to a gene. CDR3 length: 15 amino acids. The DNA for the CDR3 is TGTGCCAGCAGTTTTCCGGACAGGGCTAACTATGGCTACACCTTC. The encoded protein is CASSFPDRANYGYTF.

This clonotype was seen a single time. The CDR3 DNA reads TGCAGTGCTAGAGATCCCCGACAGGGTATCCCTTACGAGCAGTACTTC. Translating gives CSARDPRQGIPYEQYF. This chain connects TRBV20-1 to TRBJ2-7, with TRBD1 matching over 7 bases. With V trimmed by 0 bases and J by 4 bases, 12 bases remained unmatched. The CDR3 consists of 16 residues. Germline V gene data show CDR1 as DFQATT and CDR2 as SNEGSKA (reference sequence).

The CDR3 loop reads CASSEGQPGRNEQFF. CDR3 sequence (DNA): TGTGCCAGCAGTGAAGGGCAGCCTGGCAGGAATGAGCAGTTCTTC. The chain uses TRBV2 and TRBJ2-1, with D hard to call. Germline V gene data show CDR1 as SNHLY and CDR2 as FYNNEI. Trimming stripped 1 base from V and 7 bases from J, with 14 bases between. The CDR3 has 15 amino acids.

The chain employs TRBV7-2 and TRBJ2-7, with unresolved D. CDR1 is SGHTA and CDR2 is FQGNSA in the germline V gene. The V end was cut by 5 bases, the J end by 2 bases, with 13 bases between. The CDR3 spans 14 residues. CDR3 sequence (DNA): TGTGCCAGCAGCGTCGAAGTCCCAGCCTACGAGCAGTACTTC. This sequence encodes CASSVEVPAYEQYF.

The CDR3 region is CASSDGPAYEQYF. In nucleotides, the CDR3 is TGTGCCAGCAGCGACGGGCCTGCCTACGAGCAGTACTTC. This chain connects TRBV7-2 to TRBJ2-7; D unclear. V gave up 5 bases and J gave up 2 bases, with 10 bases separating them. CDR1 is SGHTA and CDR2 is FQGNSA in the germline V gene. The CDR3 extends over 13 amino acids.

The chain joins TRBV3-1 to TRBJ1-2; 7 nucleotides agree with TRBD1. Germline assignment: CDR1 LGHDT and CDR2 YNNKEL (reference sequence). Trimming took 5 bases from V and 0 from J; bases not matched to a gene: 9. The CDR3 has 16 amino acids. The CDR3 protein is CASSMKSGQTNYGYTF. CDR3 nucleotides: TGTGCCAGCAGCATGAAGTCGGGACAGACTAACTATGGCTACACCTTC.